These T cell receptor beta chains were read from a single sample in a study of T cell repertoires in cytomegalovirus infection. TCRdb itself ran the reads through MiXCR, one entry per CDR3 protein. This sample has 400,000 to 550,000 distinct CDR3 sequences, with about 10% found just once. The sequenced sample consisted of PBMCs. The source of these receptors is a human donor in good health (CMV status not recorded). Some clones in this sample may be carry-over from other donors' samples. Both conserved end residues are part of each CDR3. The D gene is left open where the match is weak. Only part of the rows carry a size: once, few, many, or a class if the clone is expanded.

.	TRBJ2-3	TRBV6-6	.	CASSYPGSDTQYF	TGTGCCAGCAGTTACCCGGGGTCAGATACGCAGTATTTT
TRBD1	TRBJ2-1	TRBV20-1	.	CSAERTGWVF	TGCAGTGCTGAGCGGACAGGGTGGGTCTTC
.	TRBJ2-5	TRBV7-8	many	CASSGVGTARETQYF	TGTGCCAGCAGCGGCGTTGGGACCGCGAGAGAGACCCAGTACTTC
.	TRBJ2-7	TRBV19	many	CARTTTPYEQYF	TGTGCCCGGACGACAACGCCCTACGAGCAGTACTTC
TRBD2	TRBJ2-1	TRBV28	many	CASSSGTSGYNEQFF	TGTGCCAGCAGCTCGGGGACTAGCGGATACAATGAGCAGTTCTTC
.	TRBJ2-7	TRBV2	few	CASSGRGGHYEQYF	TGTGCCAGCAGTGGTCGCGGGGGCCACTACGAGCAGTACTTC
.	TRBJ2-1	TRBV28	many	CASSQQTSGNEQFF	TGTGCCAGCAGTCAACAAACATCAGGAAATGAGCAGTTCTTC
TRBD1	TRBJ2-2	TRBV11-3	many	CASSTRDSRFLNTGELFF	TGTGCCAGCAGCACCCGGGACAGTCGATTCCTGAACACCGGGGAGCTGTTTTTT
.	TRBJ2-1	TRBV28	many	CASLPGLNFHEQFF	TGTGCCAGTCTACCGGGACTTAACTTCCATGAGCAGTTCTTC
.	TRBJ1-2	TRBV29-1	.	CSVGTQVYTF	TGCAGCGTTGGGACCCAGGTTTACACCTTC
.	TRBJ2-2	TRBV10-3	.	CAISSSLQVTGELFF	TGTGCCATCAGTTCTTCCTTACAGGTTACCGGGGAGCTGTTTTTT
TRBD1	TRBJ1-3	TRBV10-3	many	CAISETGGPGNTIYF	TGTGCCATCAGCGAGACAGGGGGCCCTGGAAACACCATATATTTT
TRBD2	TRBJ2-7	TRBV3-1	many	CASSQGFGTSYEQYF	TGTGCCAGCAGCCAGGGTTTCGGGACTAGCTACGAGCAGTACTTC
.	TRBJ1-1	TRBV19	many	CASSIQAASEAFF	TGTGCCAGTAGTATTCAGGCGGCCTCAGAAGCTTTCTTT
.	TRBJ1-1	TRBV5-6	few	CASSLDEGGTEAFF	TGTGCCAGCAGCTTGGATGAGGGGGGCACTGAAGCTTTCTTT
.	TRBJ2-3	TRBV29-1	.	CSVEVSGRVSTDTQYF	TGCAGCGTTGAAGTCTCTGGGCGAGTTAGCACAGATACGCAGTATTTT
TRBD2	TRBJ2-1	TRBV4-2	many	CASSQEPRTSGSYNEQFF	TGTGCCAGCAGCCAAGAACCACGGACTAGCGGGTCCTACAATGAGCAGTTCTTC
.	TRBJ1-1	TRBV29-1	many	CSVEGETEAFF	TGCAGCGTTGAAGGGGAAACTGAAGCTTTCTTT
.	TRBJ1-6	TRBV28	many	CASSFFGSPLHF	TGTGCCAGCAGTTTTTTTGGTTCACCCCTCCACTTT
TRBD1	TRBJ1-2	TRBV6-1	few	CASSTGTGMRYTF	TGTGCCAGCAGTACCGGGACAGGAATGCGGTACACCTTC
TRBD1	TRBJ1-4	TRBV20-1	.	CSARASGTGNKKLFF	TGCAGTGCTAGAGCCTCCGGGACAGGGAATAAAAAACTGTTTTTT
TRBD1	TRBJ1-2	TRBV7-3	many	CASRGRGVYGYTF	TGTGCCAGCAGGGGCAGGGGGGTCTATGGCTACACCTTC
.	TRBJ1-1	TRBV6-5	many	CASSYGGDTEAFF	TGTGCCAGCAGTTACGGGGGAGACACTGAAGCTTTCTTT
.	TRBJ1-2	TRBV12-3/TRBV12-4	.	CASSLTGKVGYGYTF	TGTGCCAGCAGCCTCACAGGGAAGGTGGGCTATGGCTACACCTTC
.	TRBJ2-7	TRBV27	.	CVSSDSFYEQYF	TGTGTCAGCTCGGACAGCTTCTACGAGCAGTACTTC